In this sample, the clone carrying this T cell receptor (beta chain) turned up many times. The antigen is undetermined. Amplified TCR beta CDR3 regions derived from RNA transcripts. The HTBI set primed first-round TCR CDR3 RT-PCR. TCRdb independently ran MiXCR on the multiplex PCR reads; one entry per CDR3 protein. The table records approximately 620,000 distinct CDR3 sequences, 11% to 15% of them present only once. The source of the sample is a study of T cells in Graves' hyperthyroidism and ophthalmopathy. With a duration under 2 months, the hyperthyroidism was newly diagnosed in patients aged 18 to 65. Patients were excluded because of uncontrolled infection, other autoimmune disease, pregnancy or lactation. Predating any ophthalmopathy symptoms, the blood sample was taken at first hyperthyroidism diagnosis. The CDR3 is 12 amino acids. Germline V lookup: CDR1 MNHEY, CDR2 SMNVEV (reference sequence). Trimming removed 4 bases at V and 2 bases at J, with 6 bases between.

Study-wide findings and caveats: In blood, most of the thyroid clonotypes expanded above 0.001 were also present.

The chain links TRBV27 to TRBJ2-7; no definite D call. This TCR was recovered from a woman in her twenties or thirties with Graves' hyperthyroidism that later progressed to Graves' ophthalmopathy. The sequenced sample consisted of blood. The CDR3 here is CASSSVPYEQYF. The DNA for the CDR3 is TGTGCCAGCAGTTCGGTTCCCTACGAGCAGTACTTC.